What follows are 30 T cell receptor beta chains derived from one specimen sequenced in a study of identical twins. TCRdb passed the 5' RACE reads through MiXCR, listing each CDR3 protein once. The data show approximately 1.8 million distinct CDR3 sequences, 25% to 35% seen once. The sequenced material came from cord blood. Source of these receptors: a newborn girl in good health.

The gene calls are TRBV28 and TRBJ2-3; 10 nucleotides match TRBD2. The CDR3 runs 16 residues. Germline V gives CDR1 MDHEN, CDR2 SYDVKM. The J segment lost 3 bases and the V segment lost 7 bases, leaving 10 bases of the junction unmatched. CDR3 protein: CASTPPTSGRTDTQYF. CDR3 bases: TGTGCCAGCACCCCACCGACTAGCGGGCGGACAGATACGCAGTATTTT.

The rearrangement joins TRBV7-9 to TRBJ1-1; 11 bases match TRBD1. The CDR3 sequence is 14 residues long. The V gene end was trimmed by 5 bases and the J gene end by 5 bases; junction bases not matched to a gene: 4. CDR1 and CDR2 from the germline V gene are SEHNR and FQNEAQ (reference sequence). CDR3 sequence (DNA): TGTGCCAGCAGCGCCCGGGACAGGGGGACTGAAGCTTTCTTT. This translates into CASSARDRGTEAFF.

This rearrangement joins TRBV4-2 to TRBJ2-1; D perhaps matches TRBD2 (5 bases). V was cut by 8 bases and J by 9 bases, with 17 bases left in between. The CDR3 runs 13 residues. Germline-derived CDR1 and CDR2 are LGHNA and YNFKEQ. The CDR3: CASLTLSEGEQFF. In DNA form, the CDR3 reads TGTGCCAGCCTGACCCTTTCCGAGGGTGAGCAGTTCTTC.

The CDR3 DNA sequence: TGTGCCAGCAGCTTGGAGGTGGGGGGGCCTTTGAATGAGCAGTTCTTC. This sequence encodes CASSLEVGGPLNEQFF. The V gene is TRBV5-4, the J gene TRBJ2-1, with D possibly being TRBD2 (7 bases). Trimming took off 0 bases at V and 7 bases at J, with 17 bases between the two ends. CDR1 is SGHNT and CDR2 is YYREEE in the germline V gene (reference sequence). The CDR3 sequence is 16 residues long. The full variable domain, with the rest looked up from reference TRBV5-4 and TRBJ2-1, is ETGVTQSPTHLIKTRGQQVTLRCSSQSGHNTVSWYQQALGQGPQFIFQYYREEENGRGNFPPRFSGLQFPNYSSELNVNALELDDSALYLCASSLEVGGPLNEQFFGPGTRLTVL.

This chain links TRBV12-3 or TRBV12-4 with TRBJ1-1; the D gene is possibly TRBD1 (5 bases). V was cut by 8 bases and J by 5 bases, with 15 bases left in between. This CDR3 has 13 amino acids. CDR3 sequence: CASGKTGYTEAFF. As DNA, the CDR3 is TGTGCCAGCGGGAAAACAGGTTATACTGAAGCTTTCTTT.

The chain is built from TRBV20-1 and TRBJ2-1, with 10 bases lining up with TRBD2. Unmatched junction bases numbered 12, after V lost 6 bases and J lost 7 bases. The CDR3 has 15 amino acids. CDR1 and CDR2 (germline): DFQATT, SNEGSKA (reference sequence). The CDR3 region has the DNA TGCAGTGCAGACCGGACTAGCGGTACTCCGAATGAGCAGTTCTTC. It yields the protein CSADRTSGTPNEQFF.

The rearrangement joins TRBV6-5 to TRBJ2-1; 8 nucleotides agree with TRBD2. CDR1 is MNHEY and CDR2 is SVGAGI in the germline V gene. J lost 4 bases, V lost 5 bases, and 7 bases had no gene match. CDR3 size: 15 residues. The CDR3 coding sequence is TGTGCCAGCAGTCTAAGCGGGAGTGAATACAATGAGCAGTTCTTC. Protein sequence: CASSLSGSEYNEQFF.

This clonotype was observed a handful of times. This chain joins TRBV4-2 and TRBJ2-3; TRBD1 matches at 7 bases. The CDR3 spans 15 residues. Trimming took 0 bases from V and 5 from J; bases not matched to a gene: 5. CDR1 is LGHNA, CDR2 YNFKEQ, per germline. The CDR3: CASSQDRGKKDTQYF. CDR3 in DNA: TGTGCCAGCAGCCAAGACAGGGGGAAGAAAGATACGCAGTATTTT.

The J gene is TRBJ2-1, the V gene TRBV14, with TRBD1 matching 10 bases. This CDR3 has 15 residues. V lost 5 bases to trimming and J lost 2 bases; unmatched junction nucleotides: 3. Germline values: CDR1 SGHDN, CDR2 FVKESK. The CDR3 bases are TGTGCCAGCAGCGGGGGGACAGGGGCCTACAATGAGCAGTTCTTC. This codes for CASSGGTGAYNEQFF.

V is TRBV29-1 and J is TRBJ2-1; the D gene could be TRBD1 or TRBD2 (5 bases each). The ends were cut back, 0 bases at V and 4 bases at J, with 16 bases in the middle. The CDR3 has 16 residues. Looked up from germline, CDR1 is SQVTM and CDR2 is ANQGSEA. CDR3 bases: TGCAGCGTTGAAGATCCTCCCTGGGGGAAATACAATGAGCAGTTCTTC. Protein: CSVEDPPWGKYNEQFF.

The rearrangement links TRBV10-3 to TRBJ2-1; possible D gene TRBD1, 6 bases. The CDR3 is 13 amino acids. Germline V gene lookup returns CDR1 ENHRY and CDR2 SYGVKD. The V end lost 6 bases, the J end lost 10 bases, and 16 bases lay between the germline ends. As DNA, the CDR3 is TGTGCCATCAGGGACAGCGCCTCCTACGAGCAGTTCTTC. Protein product: CAIRDSASYEQFF.

This clonotype appeared a few times. The rearrangement uses TRBV11-2 and TRBJ2-7; D remains unclear. The CDR3 is 13 residues long. In germline, CDR1 is SGHAT, CDR2 FQNNGV. Between the trimmed V and J ends, which lost 3 bases and 2 bases, there was a span of 8 bases. The CDR3 DNA follows: TGTGCCAGCAGCTTTGTGAGACCCTACGAGCAGTACTTC. Protein sequence: CASSFVRPYEQYF.

The gene calls are TRBV7-2 and TRBJ1-2, with D tentatively TRBD1 (6 bases). V dropped 5 bases and J dropped 6 bases, with 16 bases sitting between them. There are 14 residues in the CDR3. Per the germline V gene, CDR1 is SGHTA and CDR2 is FQGNSA. The CDR3, as DNA: TGTGCCAGCAGCACCTCTGACAGGTTCGATGGCTACACCTTC. Protein: CASSTSDRFDGYTF. The variable domain in full, completed from reference TRBV7-2 and TRBJ1-2, reads GAGVSQSPSNKVTEKGKDVELRCDPISGHTALYWYRQSLGQGLEFLIYFQGNSAPDKSGLPSDRFSAERTGGSVSTLTIQRTQQEDSAVYLCASSTSDRFDGYTFGSGTRLTVV.

The chain uses TRBV12-3 or TRBV12-4 and TRBJ2-7; D gene uncertain. This CDR3 spans 11 amino acids. Trimming took off 1 base at V and 12 bases at J, with 10 bases between the two ends. The CDR3 DNA reads as TGTGCCAGCAGTTTAGGGGTTTGGCGGTACTTC. This codes for CASSLGVWRYF.

Only a few counts were recorded for this clonotype. This chain uses TRBV12-5 with TRBJ2-3; 10 bases align to TRBD2. V gave up 5 bases and J gave up 0 bases; unmatched junction bases: 5. This CDR3 contains 16 residues. In germline, CDR1 is LGHNT, CDR2 FRNRAP. The DNA of the CDR3 is TGTGCTAGTGGTCCCGGACTAGCGGTCAGCACAGATACGCAGTATTTT. The encoded protein is CASGPGLAVSTDTQYF.

The V and J genes are TRBV27 and TRBJ2-1, with a possible D match to TRBD1 (6 bases). The CDR3 consists of 14 residues. Trimming took off 6 bases at V and 2 bases at J, with 11 bases between the two ends. The germline V gene has CDR1 MNHEY and CDR2 SMNVEV (reference sequence). CDR3 coding DNA: TGTGCCAGCAGGCCGGGACAAACCTACAATGAGCAGTTCTTC. It is translated as CASRPGQTYNEQFF.

V is TRBV20-1 and J is TRBJ2-1, with D unresolved. The V gene lost 0 bases and the J gene lost 0 bases, with 12 bases spanning the gap. The CDR3 totals 16 residues. Germline loops: CDR1 DFQATT, CDR2 SNEGSKA (reference sequence). The CDR3 reads CSARDFRLNSYNEQFF. The CDR3 DNA is TGCAGTGCTAGAGATTTTAGGCTCAACTCCTACAATGAGCAGTTCTTC.

The table lists this clonotype with a few counts. The chain has TRBV5-1 and TRBJ2-7; the D gene is possibly TRBD2 (6 bases). This CDR3 comprises 14 residues. Germline values: CDR1 SGHRS, CDR2 YFSETQ. The V and J ends lost 0 bases and 6 bases respectively, with 13 bases between them. CDR3 coding DNA: TGCGCCAGCAGCTTGGACGGACTGGGGGGCGAGCAGTACTTC. Its translation is CASSLDGLGGEQYF. The variable domain in full, with the rest retrieved from reference TRBV5-1 and TRBJ2-7, is KAGVTQTPRYLIKTRGQQVTLSCSPISGHRSVSWYQQTPGQGLQFLFEYFSETQRNKGNFPGRFSGRQFSNSRSEMNVSTLELGDSALYLCASSLDGLGGEQYFGPGTRLTVT.

The chain is built from TRBV6-1 and TRBJ2-7; 13 nucleotides align to TRBD2. CDR3 size: 15 residues. Germline CDR1 reads MNHNS; CDR2 reads SASEGT. V lost 8 bases and J lost 6; bases outside the gene matches: 10. As DNA, the CDR3 is TGTGCCAGCTTGGGGACTAGCGGGGTTTCTCGCGAGCAGTACTTC. Protein sequence: CASLGTSGVSREQYF.

This clonotype has more than one count but fewer than ten. The V gene is TRBV5-5, the J gene TRBJ2-1; 11 bases fit TRBD2. The CDR3 covers 17 residues. Trimming took 4 bases from V and 5 from J; bases not matched to a gene: 11. The V gene's germline CDR1 is SGHKS and CDR2 YYEKEE (reference sequence). The CDR3 region is CASSARSTTSGDNEQFF. CDR3 in DNA: TGTGCCAGCAGCGCGCGGTCGACGACTAGCGGGGACAATGAGCAGTTCTTC. Full variable domain (missing parts from reference TRBV5-5 and TRBJ2-1): DAGVTQSPTHLIKTRGQQVTLRCSPISGHKSVSWYQQVLGQGPQFIFQYYEKEERGRGNFPDRFSARQFPNYSSELNVNALLLGDSALYLCASSARSTTSGDNEQFFGPGTRLTVL.

This clonotype was seen a handful of times. The chain carries TRBV10-2 and TRBJ2-6; unclear D gene. CDR3 length: 16 amino acids. V lost 3 bases to trimming and J lost 0 bases, with 9 bases between them. Germline values: CDR1 WSHSY, CDR2 SAAADI. CDR3 protein: CASSDASLSGANVLTF. CDR3 nucleotides: TGCGCCAGCAGTGATGCGAGCCTCTCTGGGGCCAACGTCCTGACTTTC.

This clonotype was seen a few times. The chain links TRBV18 to TRBJ2-7; 9 bases are shared with TRBD2. Trimming cost V 0 bases and J 2 bases; bases outside gene matches: 5. This CDR3 has 16 residues. Germline V CDR1 and CDR2: KGHSH, LQKENI. CDR3 nucleotide sequence: TGTGCCAGCTCACCACCTATAGCGGGGGTCACCTACGAGCAGTACTTC. It specifies CASSPPIAGVTYEQYF.

J is TRBJ2-4 and V is TRBV28, with 9 bases that match TRBD1. This CDR3 is 15 amino acids long. Germline CDR1 reads MDHEN; CDR2 reads SYDVKM. After removal of 6 bases from V and 8 bases from J, the junction contained 11 bases not matched to a gene. The CDR3 DNA reads as TGTGCCAGCAGCCCCCCCCGGGACAGGGATCACATTCAGTACTTC. Translated: CASSPPRDRDHIQYF.

The CDR3 sequence: CASSPAGAPRRSGYTF. The CDR3 DNA follows: TGTGCCAGCAGCCCGGCTGGGGCTCCGCGCAGGTCTGGCTACACCTTC. This chain joins TRBV27 and TRBJ1-2; the D gene is possibly TRBD1 (5 bases). Germline V gene lookup returns CDR1 MNHEY and CDR2 SMNVEV (reference sequence). CDR3 length: 16 amino acids. V lost 6 bases, J lost 7 bases, and 24 bases lay in between.

In its sample, this clonotype was seen many times. This rearrangement joins TRBV6-5 to TRBJ2-1; 9 bases line up with TRBD2. V dropped 1 base and J dropped 6; count of bases not matched to a gene: 4. Germline-derived CDR1 and CDR2 are MNHEY and SVGAGI. CDR3 length: 15 amino acids. Here the CDR3 DNA reads TGTGCCAGCAGTTACTTCTTAGCGGGAGCCAATGAGCAGTTCTTC. Translating gives CASSYFLAGANEQFF.

The table lists this clonotype with a few counts. The V call is TRBV28, the J call TRBJ2-5, with D uncertain. Germline lookup yields CDR1 MDHEN and CDR2 SYDVKM. V lost 4 bases and J lost 9, with 9 bases in between. The CDR3 totals 11 residues. The CDR3 region is CASSSPRAQYF. Here the CDR3 DNA reads TGTGCCAGCAGTTCCCCGAGAGCCCAGTACTTC. The full variable domain, rest sourced from reference TRBV28 and TRBJ2-5, is DVKVTQSSRYLVKRTGEKVFLECVQDMDHENMFWYRQDPGLGLRLIYFSYDVKMKEKGDIPEGYSVSREKKERFSLILESASTNQTSMYLCASSSPRAQYFGPGTRLLVL.

Regarding this clonotype: This may stem from a read error, because a much larger clone lies one nucleotide away. The CDR3 spells CATGDPGTGNTQYF. CDR3 in DNA: TGTGCCACCGGTGACCCCGGGACAGGGAATACGCAGTATTTT. The J gene is TRBJ2-3, the V gene TRBV24-1; 9 bases align to TRBD1. The V gene's germline CDR1 is KGHDR and CDR2 SFDVKD. This CDR3 spans 14 amino acids.

This clonotype was detected a few times. V gene TRBV7-9 combines with J gene TRBJ1-4; 7 positions agree with TRBD1. After removal of 2 bases from V and 7 bases from J, the junction contained 7 bases not matched to a gene. Germline V lookup: CDR1 SEHNR, CDR2 FQNEAQ (reference sequence). The CDR3 is 15 amino acids. CDR3 coding DNA: TGTGCCAGCAGCTTAAAGGGGGCCCGGGTTGAAAAACTGTTTTTT. Its protein product is CASSLKGARVEKLFF. The full variable domain, with the rest looked up from reference TRBV7-9 and TRBJ1-4, is DTGVSQNPRHKITKRGQNVTFRCDPISEHNRLYWYRQTLGQGPEFLTYFQNEAQLEKSRLLSDRFSAERPKGSFSTLEIQRTEQGDSAMYLCASSLKGARVEKLFFGSGTQLSVL.

This clonotype came up a few times. This chain joins TRBV7-9 and TRBJ1-4, with TRBD1 as a possible D gene (6 bases). Trimming left V 5 bases short and J 8 bases short, with 18 bases between. The CDR3 consists of 15 residues. The germline V gene has CDR1 SEHNR and CDR2 FQNEAQ (reference sequence). CDR3 nucleotide sequence: TGTGCCAGCAGCGGGACCGGGACATTGTGGGAAAAACTGTTTTTT. It translates to CASSGTGTLWEKLFF. Drawing the rest from reference TRBV7-9 and TRBJ1-4, the complete variable domain is DTGVSQNPRHKITKRGQNVTFRCDPISEHNRLYWYRQTLGQGPEFLTYFQNEAQLEKSRLLSDRFSAERPKGSFSTLEIQRTEQGDSAMYLCASSGTGTLWEKLFFGSGTQLSVL.

Note on this clonotype: This may be a read error, as it is one base from a much larger clone. The chain employs TRBV29-1 and TRBJ1-1, with D unresolved. Germline V gene lookup returns CDR1 SQVTM and CDR2 ANQGSEA. This CDR3 contains 11 residues. V lost 2 bases and J 0 bases, leaving 1 base between the germline ends. This chain's CDR3 is CSVEMNTEAFF. CDR3 coding DNA: TGCAGCGTTGAAATGAACACTGAAGCTTTCTTT.